This is a list of T cell receptor beta chains from one sample in a study of early T cells in non-severe SARS-CoV-2 infection. Each CDR3 protein is one row after TCRdb ran MiXCR on the 5' RACE reads. The repertoire holds more than 45,000 distinct CDR3 sequences, with 12% as singletons. Sequenced sample: whole blood. Every receptor here comes from an adult who was a healthcare worker with PCR-confirmed SARS-CoV-2 infection or an uninfected control (not recorded which). CDR3s include the opening cysteine and the closing phenylalanine or tryptophan. D genes are given only for firm matches. Size values are once, few and many counts, or a class for expanded clones, and some rows have none.

j_gene: TRBJ1-5; abundance: many; d_gene: .; v_gene: TRBV2; CDR3nt: TGTGCCAGCAGGGGACCGAACAATCAGCCCCAGCATTTT; CDR3aa: CASRGPNNQPQHF
j_gene: TRBJ2-2; abundance: .; d_gene: .; v_gene: TRBV3-1; CDR3nt: TGTGCCAGCAGCCCTCCATACAGGGCTAGCTTGGCCGGGGAGCTGTTTTTT; CDR3aa: CASSPPYRASLAGELFF
j_gene: TRBJ2-7; abundance: .; d_gene: .; v_gene: TRBV20-1; CDR3nt: TGCAGTGCTAGTCAGAATTCCTACGAGCGGTACTTC; CDR3aa: CSASQNSYERYF
j_gene: TRBJ2-7; abundance: .; d_gene: .; v_gene: TRBV28; CDR3nt: TGTGCCAGCAGTTTAAGCAGGGGGGGCTACGAGCAGTACTTC; CDR3aa: CASSLSRGGYEQYF
j_gene: TRBJ1-4; abundance: .; d_gene: TRBD1; v_gene: TRBV6-5; CDR3nt: TGTGCCAGCAGTCGACAGGGGGCTCGAGGTGAAAAACTGTTTTTT; CDR3aa: CASSRQGARGEKLFF
j_gene: TRBJ1-6; abundance: few; d_gene: .; v_gene: TRBV27; CDR3nt: TGTGCCAGCAGTTTCGCAGGGTCTAATTCATCCCTCCACTTT; CDR3aa: CASSFAGSNSSLHF
j_gene: TRBJ2-7; abundance: .; d_gene: .; v_gene: TRBV28; CDR3nt: TGTGCCAGCAGTTCTCCAGGTCTATCCTACGAGCAGTACTTC; CDR3aa: CASSSPGLSYEQYF
j_gene: TRBJ2-7; abundance: many; d_gene: .; v_gene: TRBV12-3/TRBV12-4; CDR3nt: TGTGCCAGCAGTGAGGCAGGGACCTACGAGCAGTACTTC; CDR3aa: CASSEAGTYEQYF
j_gene: TRBJ2-6; abundance: many; d_gene: .; v_gene: TRBV28; CDR3nt: TGTGCCAGCAGTTTAGGACGGAGCTCTGGGGCCAACGTCCTGACTTTC; CDR3aa: CASSLGRSSGANVLTF
j_gene: TRBJ1-1; abundance: many; d_gene: .; v_gene: TRBV10-1; CDR3nt: TGCGCCAGCAGTGAGTCAGTAGATCGGGGAAACGCGGCTGAAGCTTTCTTT; CDR3aa: CASSESVDRGNAAEAFF
j_gene: TRBJ2-7; abundance: few; d_gene: TRBD2; v_gene: TRBV3-1; CDR3nt: TGTGCCAGCAGCCCGGGACTAGCGGGCGAGCAGTACTTC; CDR3aa: CASSPGLAGEQYF
j_gene: TRBJ2-3; abundance: many; d_gene: TRBD1; v_gene: TRBV4-1; CDR3nt: TGCGCCAGCAGCGAATGGACAGGTACCACAGATACGCAGTATTTT; CDR3aa: CASSEWTGTTDTQYF
j_gene: TRBJ2-2; abundance: many; d_gene: TRBD2; v_gene: TRBV4-2; CDR3nt: TGTGCCAGCAGCCAAGACTTTAGCGGGACGAACACCGGGGAGCTGTTTTTT; CDR3aa: CASSQDFSGTNTGELFF
j_gene: TRBJ2-1; abundance: few; d_gene: TRBD2; v_gene: TRBV4-2; CDR3nt: TGTGCCAGCGGGCTAGGGCTAGCGGGATCAGGGGGCAATGAGCAGTTCTTC; CDR3aa: CASGLGLAGSGGNEQFF
j_gene: TRBJ1-1; abundance: few; d_gene: .; v_gene: TRBV11-3; CDR3nt: TGTGCCAGCAGCTTAGGCAGGTTTACTGAAGCTTTCTTT; CDR3aa: CASSLGRFTEAFF
j_gene: TRBJ1-1; abundance: .; d_gene: .; v_gene: TRBV15; CDR3nt: TGTGCCACCAGCCCGCGGACGGTGAACACTGAAGCTTTCTTT; CDR3aa: CATSPRTVNTEAFF